This TCR beta chain originates from a study of T cell responses to AZD1222 COVID-19 vaccine. Across the whole study: Second-dose schedules of about 4 or about 12 weeks were combined.

The method was immunoSEQ multiplex PCR; TCRdb's version includes in-frame clones alone and lacks a portion of them. The repertoire consists of 100,000 to 150,000 clones, with 75% to 95% occurring once and the leading ten covering about 2.7%. Study findings and constraints: Baseline seropositives among AZD1222 recipients totaled only five to seven. There were mostly white British donors and more females than males, and clonal diversity was possibly underestimated. After two AZD1222 doses, spike-specific TCR breadth and depth rose versus day 0.

On this clone: The antigen remains undetermined.

This sequence originates from an adult in good health. Material: peripheral blood, obtained on day 0 of AZD1222 vaccination.

As DNA, the CDR3 is TGCGCCAGCAGCTTGAACCCCACGGGCTCTGGGGCCAACGTCCTGACTTTC. It specifies CASSLNPTGSGANVLTF. The chain has TRBV5-1 and TRBJ2-6; the D is unclear. Germline V gene data show CDR1 as SGHRS and CDR2 as YFSETQ. The CDR3 sequence is 17 residues long. V was pared by 1 base and J by 0 bases, with 11 bases between.